This passage covers 26 T cell receptor beta chains from one sample sequenced in a study of T-cell reconstitution after alpha-beta-depleted transplantation in children. For TCRbeta, the library was prepared with unique molecular identifiers. Each CDR3 protein gets one entry after TCRdb re-called the PCR reads with MiXCR. The repertoire consists of hundreds of thousands of distinct CDR3 sequences, with roughly 15% occurring once and the leading ten covering roughly 4.8%. The material was PBMCs, mostly from graft donor cells, obtained 360 days after TCRalphabeta/CD19-depleted stem cell transplant. These receptors originate from a male patient younger than 18 who had a stem cell transplant for acute lymphoblastic leukemia, so the T cells may come from the graft donor.

The chain couples TRBV7-9 to TRBJ1-5; 9 bases map to TRBD1. The germline V gene has CDR1 SEHNR and CDR2 FQNEAQ (reference sequence). This CDR3 comprises 15 residues. Trimming took 3 bases from V and 4 from J; bases not matched to a gene: 4. CDR3 protein: CASSLGQGHNQPQHF. CDR3 DNA sequence: TGTGCCAGCAGCTTGGGACAGGGTCATAATCAGCCCCAGCATTTT.

This clonotype was detected only a few times. The chain recombines TRBV7-9 with TRBJ2-7; 11 nucleotides match TRBD2. V lost 4 bases and J lost 2; bases outside the gene matches: 4. Germline values: CDR1 SEHNR, CDR2 FQNEAQ (reference sequence). The CDR3 length is 15 residues. CDR3 loop: CASSSPTSGAYEQYF. CDR3 DNA sequence: TGTGCCAGCAGCTCGCCGACTAGCGGGGCCTACGAGCAGTACTTC.

This clonotype was seen once. In DNA form, the CDR3 reads TGTGCCAGCAGCCCCGGGACAGGGGACATTCAGTACTTC. Protein: CASSPGTGDIQYF. This rearrangement joins TRBV7-9 to TRBJ2-4; 10 bases align to TRBD1. This CDR3 has 13 residues. V was clipped by 5 bases and J by 8 bases; unmatched bases: 3. Germline V gives CDR1 SEHNR, CDR2 FQNEAQ (reference sequence).

About this clonotype: At one of its ends the junction is not consistent with the germline gene, which may arise from a read error. This rearrangement joins TRBV9 to TRBJ2-6; no definite D call. Germline V lookup: CDR1 SGDLS, CDR2 YYNGEE. This CDR3 is 15 amino acids long. The CDR3 DNA reads as TGTGCCAGCAGCGTAGAGCCCCATAGGGCCACCGTCCTGACTTTC. As protein: CASSVEPHRATVLTF.

V is TRBV19 and J is TRBJ2-7; 7 positions agree with TRBD1. Germline trimming cut 6 bases from V and 2 bases from J; bases unmatched to any gene: 10. CDR1 LNHDA and CDR2 SQIVND come from the germline V gene (reference sequence). The CDR3 spans 15 residues. In nucleotides, the CDR3 is TGTGCCAGTAGAGACCGAGCGCAGGGGGCCTACGAGCAGTACTTC. Protein product: CASRDRAQGAYEQYF.

This clonotype has just a few counts. This chain connects TRBV6-2 or TRBV6-3 to TRBJ2-5; no definite D call. The CDR3 consists of 14 residues. The V and J ends lost 0 bases and 5 bases respectively, with 10 bases between them. The germline gives CDR1 MNHEY, CDR2 SVGEGT. The CDR3 DNA follows: TGTGCCAGCAGTTACTCGGGTTTAATTGAGACCCAGTACTTC. Its protein product is CASSYSGLIETQYF.

The chain recombines TRBV12-3 or TRBV12-4 with TRBJ2-5; 13 bases are a match to TRBD2. Trimming at V came to 6 bases and at J to 4 bases, leaving 8 bases not matched to a gene. The CDR3 is 16 residues long. The CDR3 region is CASRKLAGGIGETQYF. The CDR3 coding sequence is TGTGCCAGCAGAAAACTAGCGGGAGGGATCGGAGAGACCCAGTACTTC.

This sequence joins TRBV3-1 and TRBJ2-7; TRBD2 agrees at 11 bases. Germline loops: CDR1 LGHDT, CDR2 YNNKEL (reference sequence). Trimming took 0 bases from V and 5 from J; bases not matched to a gene: 6. The CDR3 has 16 amino acids. CDR3 in amino acids: CASSQEVVLAGDEQYF. In DNA form, the CDR3 reads TGTGCCAGCAGCCAAGAGGTTGTACTAGCGGGAGACGAGCAGTACTTC.

The gene calls are TRBV5-1 and TRBJ2-7; 8 nucleotides agree with TRBD2. Trimming cost V 4 bases and J 3 bases; bases outside gene matches: 9. Germline V lookup: CDR1 SGHRS, CDR2 YFSETQ. The CDR3 runs to 15 residues. The CDR3 is CASSPGASGYYEQYF. CDR3 DNA: TGCGCCAGCAGCCCGGGTGCTAGCGGGTACTACGAGCAGTACTTC.

This clonotype was counted between two and nine times. The chain carries TRBV20-1 and TRBJ2-5; 8 nucleotides align to TRBD2. The CDR3 sequence is 13 residues long. Germline CDR1 reads DFQATT; CDR2 reads SNEGSKA (reference sequence). The V and J ends lost 5 bases and 0 bases, in that order; junction bases with no gene match: 2. In nucleotides, the CDR3 is TGCAGTGCTTTAGCGGGATACCAAGAGACCCAGTACTTC. This translates into CSALAGYQETQYF.

V and J are TRBV5-5 and TRBJ2-5; D may correspond to TRBD1 or TRBD2 (5 bases each). With 0 bases removed from V and 5 bases from J, the gap between germline ends came to 14 bases. The CDR3 runs to 15 residues. Germline V lookup: CDR1 SGHKS, CDR2 YYEKEE (reference sequence). The CDR3 loop is CASSLVATGTETQYF. DNA for the CDR3: TGTGCCAGCAGCTTGGTAGCAACGGGGACGGAGACCCAGTACTTC.

This clonotype occurred a few times. The chain joins TRBV7-3 to TRBJ2-1; TRBD2 aligns across 8 bases. Germline CDR1 SGHTA, CDR2 FQGTGA. The CDR3 contains 17 residues. The trim removed 2 bases at V and 6 bases at J, leaving 12 bases unmatched. The CDR3 nucleotides are TGTGCCAGCAGCTTAGGTCGCGGGAGGTCCTCCACCAATGAGCAGTTCTTC. Its translation is CASSLGRGRSSTNEQFF.

The table lists this clonotype with many counts. This chain links TRBV5-1 with TRBJ2-3; D is possibly TRBD2 (6 bases). The germline V and J ends were trimmed by 6 bases and 3 bases, with 14 bases remaining between them. The CDR3 has 14 amino acids. Germline CDR1 and CDR2: SGHRS and YFSETQ. CDR3 protein: CASNRDFPTDTQYF. CDR3 coding DNA: TGCGCCAGCAACCGGGACTTCCCAACAGATACGCAGTATTTT.

J is TRBJ2-3 and V is TRBV29-1; D is unclear. This CDR3 region has 12 residues. Trimming cost V 7 bases and J 6 bases, with 14 bases left between them. Germline V gene lookup returns CDR1 SQVTM and CDR2 ANQGSEA. In DNA form, the CDR3 reads TGCAGCGGCCTCTTACTACCGGATACGCAGTATTTT. Amino acid sequence: CSGLLLPDTQYF.

The rearrangement uses TRBV4-1 and TRBJ2-2; possibly TRBD1 for D (5 bases). The CDR3 has 17 amino acids. V gave up 3 bases and J gave up 4 bases, with 18 bases separating them. Germline CDR1 reads MGHRA; CDR2 reads YSYEKL. CDR3 coding DNA: TGCGCCAGCAGCCACTTTATTATGGGGCTCGGCACCGGGGAGCTGTTTTTT. It translates to CASSHFIMGLGTGELFF.

This clonotype was observed a few times. The chain employs TRBV11-3 and TRBJ2-1; 7 bases fit TRBD2. Trimming cost V 5 bases and J 0 bases; bases outside gene matches: 10. There are 17 residues in the CDR3. Germline CDR1 SGHNT, CDR2 YENEEA. DNA for the CDR3: TGTGCCAGCAGCCCGGGACTCACGGGGGGCTCCTACAATGAGCAGTTCTTC. Residues: CASSPGLTGGSYNEQFF.

This clonotype has a count of ten or more. The chain links TRBV4-1 to TRBJ2-7; no reliable D call. The ends were cut back, 0 bases at V and 0 bases at J, with 6 bases in the middle. In germline, CDR1 is MGHRA, CDR2 YSYEKL. The CDR3 runs to 14 residues. The CDR3 reads CASSQDTISYEQYF. CDR3 nucleotides: TGCGCCAGCAGCCAAGATACTATCTCCTACGAGCAGTACTTC.

Only a few counts were recorded for this clonotype. The chain recombines TRBV13 with TRBJ1-2; TRBD1 might be the D (5 bases). Germline CDR1 PRHDT, CDR2 FYEKMQ (reference sequence). CDR3 length: 16 residues. Trimming left V 2 bases short and J 1 base short, with 14 bases between. CDR3 bases: TGTGCCAGCAGCTTACGGAGACAGCCTTTTAACTATGGCTACACCTTC. This codes for CASSLRRQPFNYGYTF.

This sequence joins TRBV12-3 or TRBV12-4 and TRBJ2-3; TRBD2 agrees at 14 bases. This CDR3 has 17 amino acids. The J segment lost 4 bases and the V segment lost 2 bases, leaving 5 bases of the junction unmatched. CDR3 loop: CASSLRTSGRNADTQYF. The DNA for the CDR3 is TGTGCCAGCAGTTTAAGGACTAGCGGGAGGAATGCAGATACGCAGTATTTT.

This clonotype was seen a few times. The chain carries TRBV7-9 and TRBJ2-1; maybe TRBD1 (6 bases). The length of the CDR3 is 11 residues. The germline CDR1 and CDR2 sequences are SEHNR and FQNEAQ (reference sequence). V was trimmed by 5 bases and J by 8 bases, leaving 7 bases between them. CDR3 in DNA: TGTGCCAGCAGCGGGGGCGATGAGCAGTTCTTC. It specifies CASSGGDEQFF.

The chain is built from TRBV20-1 and TRBJ2-7; 8 bases match TRBD2. The CDR3 sequence is 16 residues long. CDR1 and CDR2 (germline): DFQATT, SNEGSKA (reference sequence). Unmatched junction bases numbered 10, after V lost 3 bases and J lost 0 bases. The CDR3 loop is CSASRGVAGYSYEQYF. In DNA form, the CDR3 reads TGCAGTGCTAGTAGGGGGGTAGCGGGATACTCCTACGAGCAGTACTTC.

The chain combines TRBV20-1 with TRBJ1-5, with TRBD1 as a possible D gene (5 bases). Deletions cut 3 bases from V and 4 bases from J, with 13 bases between. Germline assignment: CDR1 DFQATT and CDR2 SNEGSKA (reference sequence). The CDR3 extends over 14 amino acids. The DNA of the CDR3 is TGCAGTGCTAGCTGGGGGACCGTTAATCAGCCCCAGCATTTT. Protein: CSASWGTVNQPQHF.

The V and J genes are TRBV7-3 and TRBJ2-1; tentatively, D is TRBD1 (6 bases). This CDR3 spans 14 amino acids. Trimming pared 3 bases from V and 3 bases from J, leaving 9 bases between. Germline V lookup: CDR1 SGHTA, CDR2 FQGTGA. The DNA for the CDR3 is TGTGCCAGCAGCTTTACAGGGAACTACAATGAGCAGTTCTTC. Protein: CASSFTGNYNEQFF.

This clonotype was observed at least ten times. V usage is TRBV3-1 and J usage is TRBJ2-1; no definite D call. The CDR3 loop spans 13 amino acids. The germline gives CDR1 LGHDT, CDR2 YNNKEL (reference sequence). The V gene lost 1 base and the J gene lost 9 bases, with 10 bases spanning the gap. CDR3 sequence reads: CASSQVVEGEQFF. The CDR3, as DNA: TGTGCCAGCAGCCAAGTCGTTGAAGGTGAGCAGTTCTTC.

V is TRBV7-7 and J is TRBJ2-2; 7 nucleotides match TRBD2. V shed 7 bases, J shed 0 bases, and the junction held 2 bases outside the gene matches. The germline CDR1 and CDR2 sequences are SSHAT and FNYEAQ (reference sequence). The length of the CDR3 is 14 residues. The chain's CDR3 is CASTLAANTGELFF. In DNA form, the CDR3 reads TGTGCCAGCACCCTAGCGGCGAACACCGGGGAGCTGTTTTTT.

The chain uses TRBV15 and TRBJ2-4; D is uncertain. Germline V gene data show CDR1 as LNHNV and CDR2 as YYDKDF (reference sequence). CDR3 size: 16 residues. The germline V and J ends were trimmed by 1 base and 0 bases, with 10 bases remaining between them. CDR3 amino acids: CATSRVKVVAKNIQYF. The CDR3, as DNA: TGTGCCACCAGCAGAGTTAAGGTTGTAGCCAAAAACATTCAGTACTTC.